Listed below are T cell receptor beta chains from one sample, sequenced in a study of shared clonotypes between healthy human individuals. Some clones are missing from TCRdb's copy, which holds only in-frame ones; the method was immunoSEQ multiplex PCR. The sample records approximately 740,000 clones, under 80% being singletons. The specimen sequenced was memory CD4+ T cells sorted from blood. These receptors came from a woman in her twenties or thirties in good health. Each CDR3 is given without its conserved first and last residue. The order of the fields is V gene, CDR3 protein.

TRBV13,ASSLVRGTEAF
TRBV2,ASSVRLPGRSTEKLF
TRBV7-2,ASSKLGLAGYNEQF
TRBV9,ASSFRQGTEAF
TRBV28,ASSGAILH
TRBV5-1,ASSLARGTDTQY
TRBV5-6,ASSLGFRGAANTEAF
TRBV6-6,ASSYSLSYEQY
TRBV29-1,SVRLAGLTYEQY
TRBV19,ASSIVRGREAF
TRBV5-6,ASSLPYREDYT
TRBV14,ASSLPGQGSYEQY
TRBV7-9,ASSLARQGKVEKLF
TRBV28,ASSGPRTNQPQH
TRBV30,AWRDTGGYNEQF
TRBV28,ASSTTGGAFYEQY
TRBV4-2,ASSQDRGYSYEQY
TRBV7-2,ASSNAGGGQPQH
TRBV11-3,ASSFQRFSEAF
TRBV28,ASSLRGTDYGYT
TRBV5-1,ASSLFTGGENEQF
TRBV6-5,ASRWDGNTEAF
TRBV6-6,ASSHGGVEETQY
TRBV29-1,SVFSPGGREKLF
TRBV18,ASSPRASQETQY
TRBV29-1,SVVPIISYT
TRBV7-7,ASSAAGGGTDTQY
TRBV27,ASSLRGAGANVLT
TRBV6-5,ATASGRALAHEQF
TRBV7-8,ASGRQHNEQF
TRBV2,ASIGGNSYEQY
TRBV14,ASSQDRLKDGYT
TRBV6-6,ASCKREGYEQY
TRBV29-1,SVLLTGDRRNTIY
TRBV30,AWNLAGMEDTQY